The 23 T cell receptor beta chains below come from one sample, sequenced in a study of T cell responses to AZD1222 COVID-19 vaccine. Sequencing was performed with immunoSEQ multiplex PCR; in TCRdb, only in-frame clones are kept and a portion is missing. The table records tens of thousands of clones, 80% to 95% of them present only once. The specimen comprised peripheral blood, sampled 28 days after the second AZD1222 dose. Source of these receptors: an adult who received the AZD1222 COVID-19 vaccine.

This clone was seen once. The chain combines TRBV9 with TRBJ1-1, with D possibly TRBD1 on 6 matching bases. Germline lookup yields CDR1 SGDLS and CDR2 YYNGEE. V lost 3 bases and J lost 1, with 10 bases in between. The CDR3 consists of 14 residues. The CDR3 loop reads CASSATGANTEAFF. CDR3 nucleotide sequence: TGTGCCAGCAGCGCCACGGGGGCGAACACTGAAGCTTTCTTT.

The rearrangement links TRBV5-1 to TRBJ1-3; D unresolved. V was trimmed by 4 bases and J by 0 bases, leaving 14 bases between them. The germline V gene encodes CDR1 SGHRS and CDR2 YFSETQ. This CDR3 is built from 16 residues. The CDR3 sequence: CASSPTTRSSGNTIYF. The CDR3 coding sequence is TGCGCCAGCAGCCCTACGACCCGGAGCTCTGGAAACACCATATATTTT.

The chain combines TRBV7-8 with TRBJ1-1, with a possible D match to TRBD1 (6 bases). The CDR3 length is 14 residues. Trimming took 2 bases from V and 1 from J, leaving 8 bases between them. Per germline, CDR1 SGHVS and CDR2 FQNEAQ. In DNA, the CDR3 is TGTGCCAGCAGCTTAAAGGGGGGGAACACTGAAGCTTTCTTT. Its protein product is CASSLKGGNTEAFF.

This clone was recorded a few times. This chain connects TRBV4-2 to TRBJ2-7, with a possible D match to TRBD1 (6 bases). Germline loops: CDR1 LGHNA, CDR2 YNFKEQ. The CDR3 length is 14 residues. Deletions cut 5 bases from V and 6 bases from J, with 17 bases between. The CDR3 sequence is CASSRNREGGEQYF. The CDR3 coding sequence is TGTGCCAGCAGCAGGAACAGGGAAGGTGGCGAGCAGTACTTC.

The V call is TRBV9, the J call TRBJ2-1; a possible D gene is TRBD1 (6 bases). Germline-derived CDR1 and CDR2 are SGDLS and YYNGEE. The V and J ends lost 3 bases and 9 bases respectively, with 28 bases between them. CDR3 length: 18 residues. CDR3 sequence: CASSGILGAPLSRSEQFF. The CDR3 coding sequence is TGTGCCAGCAGCGGGATTCTGGGGGCACCATTGAGTCGCAGTGAGCAGTTCTTC.

CDR3 nucleotides: TGTGCCAGCAGACATCATGGGCCGGGGGATAACACCGGGGAGCTGTTTTTT. Its protein product is CASRHHGPGDNTGELFF. The chain recombines TRBV7-2 with TRBJ2-2, with D perhaps matching TRBD2 (6 bases). Germline CDR1 and CDR2: SGHTA and FQGNSA. The CDR3 extends over 17 amino acids. Trimming removed 6 bases from V and 2 bases from J, with 19 bases in between.

The CDR3 region is CASSAGTGGLSGNTIYF. CDR3 DNA sequence: TGTGCCAGCAGCGCCGGGACAGGGGGGTTATCTGGAAACACCATATATTTT. The gene calls are TRBV9 and TRBJ1-3, with 11 bases aligning to TRBD1. Germline V gives CDR1 SGDLS, CDR2 YYNGEE. V shed 3 bases and J 1 base; nucleotides not matched to a gene: 6. This CDR3 is 17 amino acids long.

The rearrangement uses TRBV7-9 and TRBJ2-1, with D possibly being TRBD2 (6 bases). The CDR3 totals 15 residues. Per the germline V gene, CDR1 is SEHNR and CDR2 is FQNEAQ (reference sequence). V lost 4 bases and J lost 10, with 20 bases in between. This chain's CDR3 is CASSSRGGPLGEQFF. The CDR3, as DNA: TGTGCCAGCAGCTCCCGCGGAGGGCCCCTCGGGGAGCAGTTCTTC. Combining the CDR3 with reference TRBV7-9 and TRBJ2-1 gives the whole variable domain DTGVSQNPRHKITKRGQNVTFRCDPISEHNRLYWYRQTLGQGPEFLTYFQNEAQLEKSRLLSDRFSAERPKGSFSTLEIQRTEQGDSAMYLCASSSRGGPLGEQFFGPGTRLTVL.

V gene TRBV27 combines with J gene TRBJ1-1; no clear D gene. The ends were cut back, 4 bases at V and 2 bases at J, with 11 bases in the middle. CDR1 is MNHEY and CDR2 is SMNVEV in the germline V gene (reference sequence). The length of the CDR3 is 14 residues. This chain's CDR3 is CASSYRHINTEAFF. Here the CDR3 DNA reads TGTGCCAGCAGTTACAGACACATAAACACTGAAGCTTTCTTT.

The chain combines TRBV5-5 with TRBJ1-4; perhaps TRBD1 as D (5 bases). The CDR3 has 16 amino acids. Trimming cost V 4 bases and J 7 bases, with 20 bases left between them. Germline lookup yields CDR1 SGHKS and CDR2 YYEKEE (reference sequence). This chain's CDR3 is CASSLASLPGFEKLFF. The CDR3 nucleotides read TGTGCCAGCAGCCTCGCATCCCTACCAGGGTTTGAAAAACTGTTTTTT.

The count of this clone is one. The genes are TRBV5-1 and TRBJ2-2; no clear D. Germline lookup yields CDR1 SGHRS and CDR2 YFSETQ. Deletions cut 7 bases from V and 1 base from J, with 11 bases between. The CDR3 has 14 residues. This CDR3 is CASRLTLNTGELFF. CDR3 nucleotides: TGCGCCAGCCGGCTAACCTTGAACACCGGGGAGCTGTTTTTT.

This clone has only a few counts. The V call is TRBV6-5, the J call TRBJ1-1; 8 bases are shared with TRBD1. Germline loops: CDR1 MNHEY, CDR2 SVGAGI. J lost 6 bases, V lost 5 bases, and 5 bases had no gene match. This CDR3 contains 13 residues. The CDR3 DNA is TGTGCCAGCAGTCTTGACAGGGGTCCTGAAGCTTTCTTT. Translating gives CASSLDRGPEAFF.

This chain links TRBV18 with TRBJ1-4; D unresolved. The germline V gene has CDR1 KGHSH and CDR2 LQKENI. The V end lost 5 bases, the J end lost 8 bases, and 15 bases lay between the germline ends. The CDR3 covers 14 residues. CDR3 loop: CASSAPWVEEKLFF. As DNA, the CDR3 is TGTGCCAGCTCAGCGCCGTGGGTGGAAGAAAAACTGTTTTTT. The whole variable domain, filled in from reference TRBV18 and TRBJ1-4, reads NAGVMQNPRHLVRRRGQEARLRCSPMKGHSHVYWYRQLPEEGLKFMVYLQKENIIDESGMPKERFSAEFPKEGPSILRIQQVVRGDSAAYFCASSAPWVEEKLFFGSGTQLSVL.

This sequence joins TRBV11-2 and TRBJ2-7; D might be TRBD1 (5 bases). Germline V gives CDR1 SGHAT, CDR2 FQNNGV. The V end lost 2 bases, the J end lost 3 bases, and 5 bases lay between the germline ends. CDR3 size: 12 residues. DNA of the CDR3: TGTGCCAGCAGCTTACAGGGCTACGAGCAGTACTTC. Translating it yields CASSLQGYEQYF.

This clone was seen a single time. The genes are TRBV21-1 and TRBJ1-5. TRBV21-1 counts as a pseudogene. This CDR3 has 16 residues. The CDR3 spells CASSKGEDRSNQPQHF. The CDR3 DNA sequence: TGTGCCAGCAGCAAAGGAGAAGACCGTAGCAATCAGCCCCAGCATTTT.

The V gene is TRBV6-1, the J gene TRBJ1-3; 8 bases are a match to TRBD1. The junction had 5 bases not matched to a gene; V was cut back by 4 bases and J by 0 bases. This CDR3 spans 16 amino acids. CDR1 and CDR2 from the germline V gene are MNHNS and SASEGT. This CDR3 reads CASSVSTGGSGNTIYF. CDR3 sequence (DNA): TGTGCCAGCAGTGTTTCCACAGGGGGCTCTGGAAACACCATATATTTT.

The gene calls are TRBV10-2 and TRBJ2-1, with TRBD1 identical over 7 bases. The CDR3 runs 18 residues. Germline V gene lookup returns CDR1 WSHSY and CDR2 SAAADI. V was pared by 0 bases and J by 6 bases, with 14 bases of the junction left unmatched. The CDR3 DNA sequence: TGCGCCAGCAGTGAGTCGACCTGGGACAGACCTTTGAGCAATGAGCAGTTCTTC. Translated: CASSESTWDRPLSNEQFF.

This chain connects TRBV9 to TRBJ1-3; D possibly corresponds to TRBD1 (5 bases). Trimming pared 3 bases from V and 0 bases from J, leaving 13 bases between. From germline, CDR1 is SGDLS and CDR2 YYNGEE. This CDR3 is 16 amino acids long. In DNA form, the CDR3 reads TGTGCCAGCAGCGCCCTGGGGACTGACTCTGGAAACACCATATATTTT. Translation gives CASSALGTDSGNTIYF.

The rearrangement links TRBV9 to TRBJ1-2; 9 bases map to TRBD1. The V gene end was trimmed by 3 bases and the J gene end by 3 bases; junction bases not matched to a gene: 18. The CDR3 runs to 19 residues. Germline lookup yields CDR1 SGDLS and CDR2 YYNGEE. The CDR3 DNA follows: TGTGCCAGCAGCGGTGCCGGACAGGGGATCTCGAACGGGGACTATGGCTACACCTTC. Protein product: CASSGAGQGISNGDYGYTF.

The chain employs TRBV7-7 and TRBJ2-2, with 9 bases identical to TRBD1. Trimming took 2 bases from V and 6 from J; bases not matched to a gene: 1. The length of the CDR3 is 14 residues. Germline CDR1 is SSHAT and CDR2 is FNYEAQ (reference sequence). This CDR3 reads CASSLNRGPGELFF. CDR3 DNA: TGTGCCAGCAGCTTAAACAGGGGGCCCGGGGAGCTGTTTTTT.

The chain combines TRBV7-9 with TRBJ1-2, with TRBD1 matching over 8 bases. The V segment lost 5 bases and the J segment 5 bases; nucleotides outside the gene matches: 16. The CDR3 runs to 17 residues. The germline gives CDR1 SEHNR, CDR2 FQNEAQ (reference sequence). CDR3 sequence: CASSGRTGHYSVYGYTF. The CDR3 coding sequence is TGTGCCAGCAGCGGACGGACAGGGCATTATTCGGTTTATGGCTACACCTTC.

The CDR3 region is CASSPLGQGLPTSNYGYTF. The CDR3 DNA is TGTGCCAGCTCACCTCTCGGACAGGGCTTACCAACATCTAACTATGGCTACACCTTC. The rearrangement joins TRBV18 to TRBJ1-2; 8 bases are shared with TRBD1. Trimming took 3 bases from V and 0 from J; bases not matched to a gene: 15. Germline CDR1 KGHSH, CDR2 LQKENI. The CDR3 totals 19 residues. Filled out from reference TRBV18 and TRBJ1-2, the complete variable domain reads NAGVMQNPRHLVRRRGQEARLRCSPMKGHSHVYWYRQLPEEGLKFMVYLQKENIIDESGMPKERFSAEFPKEGPSILRIQQVVRGDSAAYFCASSPLGQGLPTSNYGYTFGSGTRLTVV.

V gene TRBV5-8 combines with J gene TRBJ1-1; D not resolved. Germline V gene lookup returns CDR1 SGHTS and CDR2 YDEGEE. The V end lost 4 bases, the J end lost 0 bases, and 13 bases lay between the germline ends. The CDR3 extends over 15 amino acids. CDR3 in amino acids: CASSLWNGMNTEAFF. The CDR3 DNA sequence: TGTGCCAGCAGCCTATGGAACGGGATGAACACTGAAGCTTTCTTT.